This T cell receptor beta chain was recorded in a study of CD8+ T cells in alopecia areata. Following extraction, RNA underwent reverse transcription to cDNA, which served as the sequencing template. The table came from immunoSEQ multiplex PCR; TCRdb's copy has only in-frame clones and leaves some out. The table has about 150,000 clones, about 59% seen once. The CDR3 totals 15 residues. The germline CDR1 and CDR2 sequences are WSHSY and SAAADI. With 2 bases clipped from V and 1 base from J, the junction kept 2 bases outside the gene matches. Treatment: oral pan-JAK inhibitor, 5-10 mg twice daily. The sample in question was CD8+ T cells sorted from blood, obtained at week 4, from a patient treated with tofacitinib. The TCR comes from a human donor with alopecia areata. This sequence joins TRBV10-2 and TRBJ2-3; TRBD2 matches at 8 bases. The CDR3 bases are TGCGCCAGCAGTGAGGGTAGCGGGGGCACAGATACGCAGTATTTT. Protein sequence: CASSEGSGGTDTQYF.